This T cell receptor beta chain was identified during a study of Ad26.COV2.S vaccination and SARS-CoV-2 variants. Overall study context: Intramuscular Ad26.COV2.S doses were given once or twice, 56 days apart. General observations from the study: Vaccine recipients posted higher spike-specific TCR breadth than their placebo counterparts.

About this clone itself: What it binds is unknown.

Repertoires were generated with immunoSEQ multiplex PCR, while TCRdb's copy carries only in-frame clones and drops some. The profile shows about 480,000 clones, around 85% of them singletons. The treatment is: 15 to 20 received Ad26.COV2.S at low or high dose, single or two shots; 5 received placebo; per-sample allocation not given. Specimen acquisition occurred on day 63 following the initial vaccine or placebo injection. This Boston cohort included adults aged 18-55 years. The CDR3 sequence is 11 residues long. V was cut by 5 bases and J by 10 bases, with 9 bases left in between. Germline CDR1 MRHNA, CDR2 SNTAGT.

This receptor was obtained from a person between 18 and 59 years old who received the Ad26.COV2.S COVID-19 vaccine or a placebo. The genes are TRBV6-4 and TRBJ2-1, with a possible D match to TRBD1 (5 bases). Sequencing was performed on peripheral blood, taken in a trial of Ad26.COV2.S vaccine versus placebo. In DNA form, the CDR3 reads TGTGCCAGCAGTCAGGGCAGGGAGCAGTTCTTC. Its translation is CASSQGREQFF.